Listed below are T cell receptor beta chains from one sample, sequenced in a study of T cell repertoires in cytomegalovirus infection. TCRdb analysed the reads with MiXCR anew, one entry per CDR3 protein. Among approximately 730,000 distinct CDR3 sequences, approximately 32% were seen once, and the ten largest hold roughly 14%. Antigens for these TCRs are unknown. The specimen was cultured CD8+ T cells from PBMCs, collected from culture after CMV antigen stimulation. These receptors were obtained from a human donor in good health (CMV status not recorded). Some clones in this sample may be carry-over from other donors' samples. CDR3s leave out the opening cysteine and the closing phenylalanine or tryptophan.

V,length,CDR3
TRBV7-9,10,ASSPGDNEQF
TRBV6-2/TRBV6-3,12,ASSYARVNTEAF
TRBV7-9,13,ASSSPPPNTDTQY
TRBV4-1,9,ASRQGPEAF
TRBV19,16,ASSIDSSGGSSYNEQF
TRBV6-5,13,ASSDYSLAWSGYT
TRBV6-8,14,ASSGTASSGANVLT
TRBV27,11,ASALDPGETQY
TRBV7-8,17,ASSLARRGHSAMNTEAF
TRBV19,9,ASSAGSEQF
TRBV10-3,12,ASSEGIGADTQY
TRBV7-2,15,ASSPGTSGGEADTQY
TRBV28,13,ASSSPGGYSNIQY
TRBV12-3/TRBV12-4,13,ASSASDRGENEQF
TRBV12-3/TRBV12-4,12,ASSHRYTYNEQF
TRBV5-1,11,ASKRDGDNEQF
TRBV4-1,12,ASSQPGTEYGYT
TRBV5-1,13,ASSVAWEVPYEQY
TRBV5-1,14,ASSLDAGIISYEQY
TRBV28,14,ASSGGRGSRTDTQY
TRBV10-3,14,AISESGETPYNEQF
TRBV9,11,AFRGAGIDEAF
TRBV7-2,13,ASSLGRTTNEKLF
TRBV5-5,8,ASSAEKAF
TRBV4-1,13,ASSQDPPQADTQY
TRBV9,13,ASSVANTRQETQY
TRBV7-9,19,ASSAKLTNLTGGLLTGELF
TRBV28,11,ASSQWPQETQY
TRBV7-6,14,ASSFSGGPNTGELF
TRBV6-5,12,ASSYGRGTYEQY
TRBV28,16,ASSFRGTGSSYNSPLH
TRBV19,13,ASSTSWTERNTIY
TRBV2,16,ASSDRVGIITMNTEAF